The present TCR beta chain was sequenced within a study of blood T cell repertoires in COVID-19. The V gene lost 3 bases and the J gene lost 3 bases, with 6 bases spanning the gap. The CDR3 is made up of 13 amino acids. In germline, CDR1 is SGHAT, CDR2 FQDESV (reference sequence). Residents of around 24 US areas, aged roughly 18 to 89 years, made up the participants. Profiling relied on immunoSEQ multiplex PCR, and the TCRdb table lists in-frame clones only, not all of them. The sample lists about 200,000 clones, under 80% occurring once. The source is a woman between 45 and 65 years old with acute COVID-19. The chain links TRBV11-1 to TRBJ2-1; no clear D. Specimen: PBMCs or T cells enriched from blood (not recorded which). CDR3 nucleotides: TGTGCCAGCAGCTTCACAGACTACAATGAGCAGTTCTTC. Translation: CASSFTDYNEQFF.